This TCR beta chain was found in a study of control samples from healthy donors and cancer patients. Sequencing used immunoSEQ multiplex PCR; TCRdb keeps in-frame clones, though not all of them. The table lists about 12,000 clones, roughly 95% of them singletons. V lost 7 bases to trimming and J lost 11 bases; unmatched junction nucleotides: 9. This CDR3 contains 12 residues. This TCR derives from a man between 65 and 79 years old with head and neck cancer. The V gene is TRBV12-3 or TRBV12-4, the J gene TRBJ1-1; 8 bases are shared with TRBD1. Source material: PBMCs. The CDR3 DNA sequence: TGTGCCAGCACCATCTACAGGGGGGAGGCTTTCTTT. This sequence encodes CASTIYRGEAFF.